The 2 T cell receptor beta chains below all came from one sample that was sequenced in a study of T cell repertoires in ileal Crohn's disease. Clones were read by immunoSEQ multiplex PCR, and TCRdb kept only the in-frame ones, dropping some. The table includes 15,000 to 20,000 clones, roughly 91% detected once. Specimen: ileal tissue. The receptors originated from an adult with Crohn's disease.

The rearrangement links TRBV2 to TRBJ2-2; D is possibly TRBD2 (7 bases). V shed 0 bases and J shed 5 bases, with 10 bases lying between them. The CDR3 consists of 15 residues. Germline CDR1 and CDR2: SNHLY and FYNNEI. The CDR3 DNA reads TGTGCCAGCAGTGAAGCGCGGGGGCGGACCGGGGAGCTGTTTTTT. Protein: CASSEARGRTGELFF.

The J gene is TRBJ2-3, the V gene TRBV6-5; 9 nucleotides match TRBD2. V gave up 6 bases and J gave up 1 base; unmatched junction bases: 5. This CDR3 has 15 amino acids. The germline V gene has CDR1 MNHEY and CDR2 SVGAGI. CDR3 in DNA: TGTGCCAGCAGCTACCAGCGGGGGGGCACAGATACGCAGTATTTT. It is translated as CASSYQRGGTDTQYF.